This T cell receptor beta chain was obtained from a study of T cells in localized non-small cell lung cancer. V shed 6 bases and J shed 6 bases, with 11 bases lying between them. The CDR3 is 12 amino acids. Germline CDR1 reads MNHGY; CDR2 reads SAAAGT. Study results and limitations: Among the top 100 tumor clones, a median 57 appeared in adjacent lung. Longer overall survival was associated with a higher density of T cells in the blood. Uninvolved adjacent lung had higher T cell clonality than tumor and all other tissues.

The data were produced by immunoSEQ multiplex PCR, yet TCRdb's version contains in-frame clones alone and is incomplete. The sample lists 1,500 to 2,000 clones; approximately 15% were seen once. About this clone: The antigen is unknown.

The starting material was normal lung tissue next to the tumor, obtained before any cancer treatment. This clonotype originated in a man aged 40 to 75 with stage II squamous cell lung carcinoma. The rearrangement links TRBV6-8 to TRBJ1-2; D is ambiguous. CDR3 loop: CASSTPWDGYTF. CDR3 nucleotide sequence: TGTGCCAGCAGCACACCGTGGGATGGCTACACCTTC.